This TCR beta chain was identified in a study of blood T cell repertoires in COVID-19. V shed 5 bases, J shed 5 bases, and the junction held 6 bases outside the gene matches. Germline values: CDR1 SGHTA, CDR2 FQGTGA. CDR3 length: 15 residues. Measured with immunoSEQ multiplex PCR; TCRdb has only the in-frame clones, and not every one. This repertoire shows about 190,000 clones, 70% to 90% found once; its top ten account for 2.5% to 3.5%. The TCR comes from a man aged 40-49 years with active or convalescent COVID-19. Input material: peripheral blood. The chain combines TRBV7-3 with TRBJ2-2, with 9 bases matching TRBD1. CDR3 region: CASSPGTGLTGELFF. Here the CDR3 DNA reads TGTGCCAGCAGCCCTGGGACAGGGCTTACCGGGGAGCTGTTTTTT.